The 29 T cell receptor beta chains listed next were all sequenced from one sample in a study of post-analysis software for immune sequencing data. Study-wide results and limits: Elevated frequency relative to controls characterized 4 or 5 TRBV segments in patients, TRBV5-6, TRBV5-1 and TRBV20-1 among them.

For these receptors, no antigen is known. TCR beta libraries were prepared from cDNA with unique molecular identifiers. MiXCR, run by TCRdb on the PCR reads, gives a single entry per CDR3 protein. The table lists roughly 400,000 distinct CDR3 sequences, less than 40% of them singletons, with 7.6% in the top ten. Sequencing used blood. These receptors were collected from a girl aged 2 to 10 with multiple sclerosis.

This clonotype has just a few counts. The J gene is TRBJ1-4, the V gene TRBV6-5; D is ambiguous. Germline V CDR1 and CDR2: MNHEY, SVGAGI. V was trimmed by 5 bases and J by 7 bases, leaving 11 bases between them. CDR3 size: 13 residues. Written as DNA, the CDR3 is TGTGCCAGCAGTCGGGAGGCGGGTGAAAAACTGTTTTTT. As protein: CASSREAGEKLFF.

CDR3 sequence: CSAGGKRKQFF. As DNA, the CDR3 is TGCAGTGCTGGGGGCAAGCGGAAGCAGTTCTTC. V usage is TRBV20-1 and J usage is TRBJ2-1, with D possibly TRBD1 on 6 matching bases. The CDR3 has 11 amino acids. Trimming removed 5 bases at V and 11 bases at J, with 13 bases between. Germline assignment: CDR1 DFQATT and CDR2 SNEGSKA (reference sequence).

This clonotype showed up just a few times. The rearrangement links TRBV2 to TRBJ1-5; no clear D gene. V was cut by 4 bases and J by 13 bases, with 11 bases left in between. The CDR3 is made up of 11 amino acids. Germline V gene data show CDR1 as SNHLY and CDR2 as FYNNEI. The DNA of the CDR3 is TGTGCCAGCAGTGGATCTGACCAACAGCATTTT. Translating gives CASSGSDQQHF.

This clonotype was seen more than once but under ten times. This chain uses TRBV7-9 with TRBJ2-1; TRBD2 matches at 10 bases. There are 17 residues in the CDR3. V lost 2 bases to trimming and J lost 1 base; unmatched junction nucleotides: 5. Germline V CDR1 and CDR2: SEHNR, FQNEAQ (reference sequence). CDR3 sequence: CASSLTLAGESYNEQFF. The CDR3 DNA reads TGTGCCAGCAGCTTAACGCTAGCGGGGGAATCCTACAATGAGCAGTTCTTC.

This clonotype has just a few counts. The chain couples TRBV20-1 to TRBJ2-7; no reliable D call. The germline CDR1 and CDR2 sequences are DFQATT and SNEGSKA (reference sequence). The CDR3 consists of 12 residues. The germline V and J ends were trimmed by 3 bases and 5 bases, with 11 bases remaining between them. CDR3 amino acids: CSASEVTHEQYF. In nucleotides, the CDR3 is TGCAGTGCTAGCGAGGTGACCCACGAGCAGTACTTC.

This clonotype was seen only a few times. CDR3 loop: CSAPPTGPDNSPLHF. The CDR3 region has the DNA TGCAGTGCCCCCCCGACAGGACCGGATAATTCACCCCTCCACTTT. The rearrangement joins TRBV20-1 to TRBJ1-6, with a tentative D call TRBD1 (6 bases). The CDR3 sequence is 15 residues long. The germline V gene has CDR1 DFQATT and CDR2 SNEGSKA (reference sequence). With 6 bases removed from V and 5 bases from J, the gap between germline ends came to 17 bases.

The chain recombines TRBV25-1 with TRBJ1-2; tentative D call: TRBD1 (5 bases). There are 15 residues in the CDR3. V was cut by 0 bases and J by 7 bases, with 15 bases left in between. The germline V gene encodes CDR1 MGHDK and CDR2 SYGVNS. The CDR3 is CASSEYTGPRGGYTF. DNA for the CDR3: TGTGCCAGCAGTGAATATACGGGGCCTCGGGGTGGCTACACCTTC.

Only a few counts were recorded for this clonotype. This rearrangement joins TRBV10-3 to TRBJ2-7; D might be TRBD1 or TRBD2, each matching 5 bases. V was cut by 2 bases and J by 5 bases, with 16 bases left in between. The CDR3 sequence is 15 residues long. The germline CDR1 and CDR2 sequences are ENHRY and SYGVKD. CDR3 DNA: TGTGCCATCAGTGAGGGATTCTCCGGGGACCACGAGCAGTACTTC. Translated: CAISEGFSGDHEQYF.

The chain carries TRBV19 and TRBJ1-5; TRBD1 aligns across 9 bases. The CDR3 totals 17 residues. J gave up 0 bases and V 6 bases, and 9 bases lay outside the gene matches. Germline V gene data show CDR1 as LNHDA and CDR2 as SQIVND (reference sequence). The CDR3 here is CASSVGTGLYSNQPQHF. CDR3 nucleotide sequence: TGTGCCAGTAGCGTCGGGACAGGGCTTTATAGCAATCAGCCCCAGCATTTT. The whole variable domain, filled in from reference TRBV19 and TRBJ1-5, reads DGGITQSPKYLFRKEGQNVTLSCEQNLNHDAMYWYRQDPGQGLRLIYYSQIVNDFQKGDIAEGYSVSREKKESFPLTVTSAQKNPTAFYLCASSVGTGLYSNQPQHFGDGTRLSIL.

This clonotype was counted a few times. The V call is TRBV6-2 or TRBV6-3, the J call TRBJ2-5; 7 positions match TRBD1. The CDR3 totals 13 residues. Germline loops: CDR1 MNHEY, CDR2 SVGEGT. V gave up 10 bases and J gave up 5 bases; unmatched junction bases: 10. CDR3: CATNLDRLETQYF. DNA for the CDR3: TGTGCCACGAACCTGGACAGGCTGGAGACCCAGTACTTC.

This clonotype has more than one count but fewer than ten. The rearrangement links TRBV7-2 to TRBJ2-3; TRBD1 matches 8 bases. Trimming cost V 1 base and J 3 bases; bases outside gene matches: 3. This CDR3 region has 15 residues. Germline V gene lookup returns CDR1 SGHTA and CDR2 FQGNSA. The CDR3 sequence: CASSLGTGRTDTQYF. The CDR3 DNA reads TGTGCCAGCAGCTTAGGGACAGGGAGGACAGATACGCAGTATTTT.

On this clonotype: Here the CDR3 omits its conserved ending phenylalanine or tryptophan, so a read error is the likely source. The chain uses TRBV5-1 and TRBJ1-1; D gene uncertain. The CDR3 extends over 15 amino acids. The V gene's germline CDR1 is SGHRS and CDR2 YFSETQ. Deletions cut 0 bases from V and 0 bases from J, with 9 bases between. The CDR3, as DNA: TGCGCCAGCAGCTTGGCCGCGGGGTTGAACACTGAAGCTTTCTGT. Protein product: CASSLAAGLNTEAFC.

This clonotype was found a few times. V and J are TRBV20-1 and TRBJ2-7; 7 nucleotides align to TRBD1. The CDR3 has 12 residues. The germline CDR1 and CDR2 sequences are DFQATT and SNEGSKA (reference sequence). Germline trimming cut 4 bases from V and 1 base from J; bases unmatched to any gene: 1. CDR3 sequence: CSAMGQSYEQYF. As DNA, the CDR3 is TGCAGTGCTATGGGACAGTCCTACGAGCAGTACTTC.

This clonotype was seen only a few times. The CDR3 coding sequence is TGTGCCAGCAGCTTGGACAGGGGTTCCCCTGGGGCCAACGTCCTGACTTTC. As protein: CASSLDRGSPGANVLTF. The chain couples TRBV5-4 to TRBJ2-6; TRBD1 aligns across 7 bases. V was clipped by 0 bases and J by 2 bases; unmatched bases: 5. Germline V gene sequence: CDR1 SGHNT, CDR2 YYREEE (reference sequence). There are 17 residues in the CDR3.

To note about this clonotype: The junction departs from the called germline gene at one end, perhaps through a read error. The chain couples TRBV11-2 to TRBJ1-5; the D gene is possibly TRBD1 (5 bases). From germline, CDR1 is SGHAT and CDR2 FQNNGV. This CDR3 region has 16 residues. CDR3 residues: CASSLGKGMANQLQHF. CDR3 nucleotide sequence: TGTGCCAGCAGCTTAGGTAAGGGGATGGCCAATCAGCTCCAGCATTTT.

The table lists this clonotype with a few counts. The CDR3 region is CSARWGGNNEQFF. In DNA form, the CDR3 reads TGCAGTGCTAGGTGGGGGGGGAACAATGAGCAGTTCTTC. This chain joins TRBV20-1 and TRBJ2-1; 7 bases are shared with TRBD2. V was pared by 3 bases and J by 5 bases, with 4 bases of the junction left unmatched. The CDR3 is made up of 13 amino acids. In germline, CDR1 is DFQATT, CDR2 SNEGSKA (reference sequence).

The chain is built from TRBV20-1 and TRBJ2-1, with 7 bases aligning to TRBD2. The V segment lost 0 bases and the J segment 4 bases; nucleotides outside the gene matches: 12. This CDR3 is built from 17 residues. From germline, CDR1 is DFQATT and CDR2 SNEGSKA (reference sequence). The CDR3 nucleotides read TGCAGTGCTAGAGATCCGGGTGGGAGGGCCCTTTACAATGAGCAGTTCTTC. As protein: CSARDPGGRALYNEQFF.

This chain joins TRBV20-1 and TRBJ1-3, with 7 bases lining up with TRBD1. CDR3 size: 16 residues. Germline lookup yields CDR1 DFQATT and CDR2 SNEGSKA (reference sequence). V was clipped by 6 bases and J by 0 bases; unmatched bases: 11. CDR3: CSAPSQGQTSGNTIYF. DNA of the CDR3: TGCAGTGCCCCAAGTCAGGGACAGACCTCTGGAAACACCATATATTTT.

This clonotype was counted between two and nine times. The chain links TRBV5-1 to TRBJ2-4, with D possibly being TRBD2 (6 bases). V lost 0 bases to trimming and J lost 4 bases, with 11 bases between them. The CDR3 sequence is 15 residues long. Germline CDR1 reads SGHRS; CDR2 reads YFSETQ. The CDR3 here is CASSLGGTEKNIQYF. The CDR3 DNA sequence: TGCGCCAGCAGCTTGGGCGGGACGGAAAAAAACATTCAGTACTTC.

This clonotype was found a few times. The CDR3 loop is CASSLVTGGRETQYF. In DNA, the CDR3 is TGTGCCAGCAGCTTAGTGACGGGGGGCAGGGAGACCCAGTACTTC. The chain combines TRBV11-2 with TRBJ2-5, with D perhaps matching TRBD2 (7 bases). CDR1 is SGHAT and CDR2 is FQNNGV in the germline V gene. The CDR3 extends over 15 amino acids. V lost 1 base and J 5 bases, leaving 14 bases between the germline ends.

A few counts support this clonotype. The V call is TRBV7-2, the J call TRBJ2-7, with D possibly being TRBD1 (6 bases). The J call is uncertain, as TRBJ2-5 better fits the DNA end. The CDR3 runs 12 residues. Germline V CDR1 and CDR2: SGHTA, FQGNSA. In DNA, the CDR3 is TGTGCCAGCAGCGAAAGGGGGGAGACCCAGTACTTC. Translating gives CASSERGETQYF.

This clonotype was picked up a small number of times. The J gene is TRBJ1-5, the V gene TRBV5-1; D not resolved. CDR3 length: 15 residues. V shed 4 bases and J shed 5 bases, with 16 bases lying between them. CDR1 is SGHRS and CDR2 is YFSETQ in the germline V gene. DNA for the CDR3: TGCGCCAGCAGCCCATGGCCGTCGGCCGATCAGCCCCAGCATTTT. It specifies CASSPWPSADQPQHF.

This chain uses TRBV28 with TRBJ1-2, with 7 bases aligning to TRBD1. The CDR3 covers 15 residues. The germline V gene encodes CDR1 MDHEN and CDR2 SYDVKM. Germline trimming cut 2 bases from V and 6 bases from J; bases unmatched to any gene: 9. This chain's CDR3 is CASSLRQGVWHGYTF. Here the CDR3 DNA reads TGTGCCAGCAGTTTAAGGCAGGGGGTATGGCATGGCTACACCTTC.

The chain carries TRBV24-1 and TRBJ2-1, with 14 nucleotides matching TRBD2. The CDR3 has 16 residues. With V trimmed by 4 bases and J by 8 bases, 6 bases remained unmatched. CDR1 and CDR2 from the germline V gene are KGHDR and SFDVKD. The CDR3 DNA is TGTGCCACCAGTGACCCAGGACTAGCGGGAGGTCATGAGCAGTTCTTC. This gives the protein CATSDPGLAGGHEQFF.

The chain couples TRBV2 to TRBJ1-2; perhaps TRBD1 as D (5 bases). The V and J ends lost 6 bases and 2 bases respectively, with 13 bases between them. The CDR3 contains 14 residues. Per germline, CDR1 SNHLY and CDR2 FYNNEI. The CDR3: CASRDTRLNYGYTF. The CDR3 region has the DNA TGTGCCAGCAGGGACACTCGGCTAAACTATGGCTACACCTTC.

This clonotype appeared a few times. This chain joins TRBV7-2 and TRBJ2-7; perhaps TRBD1 as D (5 bases). The CDR3 has 19 residues. Germline V CDR1 and CDR2: SGHTA, FQGNSA. Trimming pared 5 bases from V and 0 bases from J, leaving 26 bases between. In nucleotides, the CDR3 is TGTGCCAGCAGCCCAAGGGTCCAGGGCTCTTTTCGGTTCTCCTACGAGCAGTACTTC. It codes for CASSPRVQGSFRFSYEQYF.

This rearrangement joins TRBV10-3 to TRBJ2-7; D may correspond to TRBD1 or TRBD2 (5 bases each). Germline-derived CDR1 and CDR2 are ENHRY and SYGVKD. This CDR3 contains 14 residues. The V gene lost 3 bases and the J gene lost 5 bases, with 14 bases spanning the gap. The CDR3 DNA follows: TGTGCCATCAGTGACGGGACCGCTTCCCACGAGCAGTACTTC. Protein sequence: CAISDGTASHEQYF.

This clonotype was counted a single time. The V call is TRBV9, the J call TRBJ2-1; TRBD1 might be the D (5 bases). Trimming shortened V by 0 bases and J by 12 bases, and 19 bases separated the two germline ends. The CDR3 covers 15 residues. Germline CDR1 reads SGDLS; CDR2 reads YYNGEE. In nucleotides, the CDR3 is TGTGCCAGCAGCGTAGAGCAAGGGGTGAACGATGGGCAGTTCTTC. Protein product: CASSVEQGVNDGQFF.

The V call is TRBV6-5, the J call TRBJ2-7; a weak D match, TRBD2 (5 bases). The J call may be faulty, since TRBJ2-5 better matches the DNA end. CDR1 is MNHEY, CDR2 SVGAGI, per germline. The CDR3 covers 13 residues. CDR3 in amino acids: CASRATGLETQYF. As DNA, the CDR3 is TGTGCCAGCAGGGCAACGGGGTTGGAGACCCAGTACTTC.